The source of this T cell receptor gamma chain is a study of Vγ9Vδ2 T cells in congenital toxoplasmosis (dated by TCRdb to about 2021). For context, the study as a whole: IgG, IgM and IgA serology, Western blot and an in-house interferon-gamma release assay were used to diagnose congenital toxoplasmosis. Gamma and delta chain CDR3 repertoires of sorted blood gammadelta T cells were compared between congenitally T. gondii-infected and uninfected infants. At 2 months, TCR sequencing included about 5 infected and around 10 uninfected infants, and at 1 year it included 3 infected and 4 uninfected infants. Repertoire sequencing was done on samples from infants at 2 months after birth and at 1 year of age. Points the paper makes about the study in general: Both infected and uninfected infants showed a high prevalence of a public TRGV9 clonotype. Repertoire differences between infected and uninfected infants were less clearly seen at 1 year of age than at 2 months. Among roughly 2-month-old infants, germline-encoded fetal-type TRDV2 CDR3 sequences seemed to show up more often in infected than in uninfected infants, which suggests an in utero expansion footprint. Compared with uninfected infants, infected infants at 2 months appeared to have fewer N additions in their TRGV9 and TRDV2 CDR3s, and this was especially true for TRDV2-TRDJ1 sequences. Two months was the earliest age with enough suitable sample material for TCR repertoire analysis, so newborn repertoires were not sequenced.

Template-switch reverse transcription with SuperScript II was used to generate cDNA, with TRGC- and TRDC-specific primers combined in a single tube. The TRGC primer was designed to bind both the TRGC1 and TRGC2 constant genes. Amplification of TRG and TRD was done with the KAPA Real-Time Library Amplification Kit, and AMPure XP beads were used for purification between steps. Illumina sequencing adapters were added by index PCR using the Nextera XT Index Kit. An Illumina MiSeq running the V2 300 kit was used to sequence the TRG and TRD amplicons, producing 150 bp paired-end reads. The authors' analysis ran thus. Read quality was checked with FastQC version 0.11.8 before further analysis. Reads were aligned against the TRG or TRD reference genes from GenBank, and CDR3 sequences were constructed using MiXCR version 3.0.3. MiXCR defaults were kept, except that TRDD gene segments were assembled using 3 rather than 5 consecutive nucleotides. N additions, CDR3 length, J segment length and clonotype sharing between samples were computed with VDJtools version 1.2.1. CDR3 sequences that were out of frame or contained stop codons were removed from the analysis. The overlap of infant repertoires with previously published Vgamma9Vdelta2 repertoires from fetal, cord blood and adult blood was compared. TCRdb reanalyzed the public reads with the CATT caller, and identical DNA sequences were merged afterwards. Clone size and V and J calls follow TCRdb, not the original study. The sample profile shows 300 or so gamma-chain clones; approximately 2.1% of them were found once. The leading ten clones occupy roughly 29% of the sample.

This clone appeared a few times. The antigen it binds to is not known. No DNA is shown, since the ends of the CDR3 on it are uncertain; the CDR3 is the one TCRdb lists. Mothers of both infected and uninfected infants received the same treatment, using spiramycin and/or pyrimethamine plus sulfadiazine plus folinic acid. Every infant, whether infected or uninfected, was delivered at term after more than 37 weeks of gestation. Approximately 900 uL of blood was processed into PBMCs by Lymphoprep gradient centrifugation, then cryopreserved in liquid nitrogen and shipped to Belgium. After thawing, the PBMCs were labeled with Zombie NIR viability dye and stained with antibodies against CD3, TCR gammadelta, Vgamma9 and Vdelta2. Sorting of CD3+ TCRgammadelta+ T cells was performed on a FACSAria III, reaching a mean purity of about 98%. The RNeasy Micro Kit was used to isolate RNA from around 10,000 sorted gammadelta T cells per sample. The study infants had mothers who were enrolled with primary T. gondii infection during pregnancy. Peripheral blood was collected from the infants at an outpatient microbiology and virology center in Pavia, Italy.

Reading the germline V gene gives CDR1 EGSNGY and CDR2 YDSYNSKV. The CDR3 numbers 31 residues from cysteine through phenylalanine. The sample was gamma-delta T cells from blood. The TCR was taken from a child under 10 years old born to a mother with Toxoplasma gondii infection during pregnancy, either congenitally infected or uninfected (not recorded which). No J gene call was made, and the V gene is TRGV2. This receptor carries the CDR3 CATWDGLLIRNSLAVEQHLLSQVSIGRIQHF.